The source of this TCR beta chain is a study of shared clonotypes between healthy human individuals. Findings and limits, study-wide: Clonotypes shared by all four sorted-subset donors had higher generation probabilities than non-shared clonotypes.

Execution of the assay was at deep level. Per the study methods: Junction-only immunoSEQ data arrived without quality scores, meaning filtering differed. Using immunoSEQ multiplex PCR, the repertoire was profiled, and TCRdb retains in-frame clones only, with some absent. V and J calls and clone size follow that table, whereas D and trimming were derived from the DNA. The table includes 500,000 to 550,000 clones, more than 95% detected once. Between the trimmed V and J ends, which lost 0 bases and 1 base, there was a span of 5 bases. Germline loops: CDR1 SGHRS, CDR2 YFSETQ. The CDR3 spans 13 residues. Comment on this clone: What it binds is unknown. Other nucleotide sequences from this sample produce the same CDR3.

V usage is TRBV5-1 and J usage is TRBJ2-7; no clear D gene. The TCR was taken from a woman in her thirties in good health. Sequencing input: naive CD4+ T cells sorted from blood. Subset meaning: CD45RA+ positively selected. The CDR3 DNA is TGCGCCAGCAGCTTGGACCCTTCCTACGAGCAGTACTTC. Protein product: CASSLDPSYEQYF.